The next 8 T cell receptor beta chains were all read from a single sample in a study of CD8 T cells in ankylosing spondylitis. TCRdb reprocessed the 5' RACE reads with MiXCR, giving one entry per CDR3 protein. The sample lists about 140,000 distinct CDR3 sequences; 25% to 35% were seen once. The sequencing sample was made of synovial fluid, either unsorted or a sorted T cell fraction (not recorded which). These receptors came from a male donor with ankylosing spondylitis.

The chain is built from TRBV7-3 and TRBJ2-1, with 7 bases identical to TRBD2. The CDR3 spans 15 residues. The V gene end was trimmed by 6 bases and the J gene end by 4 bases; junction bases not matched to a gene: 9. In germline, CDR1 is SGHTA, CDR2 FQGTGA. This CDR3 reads CASSPSGGGYNEQFF. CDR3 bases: TGTGCCAGCAGTCCCTCTGGCGGGGGTTACAATGAGCAGTTCTTC. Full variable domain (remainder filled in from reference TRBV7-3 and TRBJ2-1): GAGVSQTPSNKVTEKGKYVELRCDPISGHTALYWYRQSLGQGPEFLIYFQGTGAADDSGLPNDRFFAVRPEGSVSTLKIQRTERGDSAVYLCASSPSGGGYNEQFFGPGTRLTVL.

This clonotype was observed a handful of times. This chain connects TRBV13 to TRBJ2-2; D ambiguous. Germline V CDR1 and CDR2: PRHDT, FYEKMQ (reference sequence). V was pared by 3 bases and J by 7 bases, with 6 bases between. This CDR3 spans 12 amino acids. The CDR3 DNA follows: TGTGCCAGCAGCTTCAGGCTCGGGGAGCTGTTTTTT. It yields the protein CASSFRLGELFF.

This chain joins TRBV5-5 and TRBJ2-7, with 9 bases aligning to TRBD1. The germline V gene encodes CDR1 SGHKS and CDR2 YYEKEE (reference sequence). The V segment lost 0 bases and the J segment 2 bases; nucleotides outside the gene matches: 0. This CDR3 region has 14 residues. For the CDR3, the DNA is TGTGCCAGCAGCTTGGGACAGGGGGCCTACGAGCAGTACTTC. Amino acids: CASSLGQGAYEQYF.

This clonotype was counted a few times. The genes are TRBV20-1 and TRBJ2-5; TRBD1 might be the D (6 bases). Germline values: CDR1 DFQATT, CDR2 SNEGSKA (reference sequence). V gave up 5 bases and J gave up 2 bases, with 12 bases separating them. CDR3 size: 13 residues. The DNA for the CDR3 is TGCAGTGCTGCCGGACAGTCACAAGAGACCCAGTACTTC. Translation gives CSAAGQSQETQYF.

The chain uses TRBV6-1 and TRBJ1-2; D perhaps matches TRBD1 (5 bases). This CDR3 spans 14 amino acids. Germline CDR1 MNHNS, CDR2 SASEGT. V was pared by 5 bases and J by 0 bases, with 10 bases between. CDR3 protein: CASSPGLANYGYTF. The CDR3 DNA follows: TGTGCCAGCAGTCCGGGACTAGCTAACTATGGCTACACCTTC.

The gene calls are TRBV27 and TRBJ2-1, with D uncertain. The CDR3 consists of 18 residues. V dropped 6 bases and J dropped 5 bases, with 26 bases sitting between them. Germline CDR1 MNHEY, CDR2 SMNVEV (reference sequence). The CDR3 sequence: CASSPLPTETKPDNEQFF. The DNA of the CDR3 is TGTGCCAGCAGCCCCCTTCCTACAGAAACCAAACCCGACAATGAGCAGTTCTTC.

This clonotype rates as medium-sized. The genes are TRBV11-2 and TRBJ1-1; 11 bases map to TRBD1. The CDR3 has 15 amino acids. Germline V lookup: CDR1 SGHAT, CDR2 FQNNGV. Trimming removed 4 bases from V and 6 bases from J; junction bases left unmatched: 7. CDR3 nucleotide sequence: TGTGCCAGCAGCTCCCGGACAGGGGGCGATGCTGAAGCTTTCTTT. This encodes CASSSRTGGDAEAFF. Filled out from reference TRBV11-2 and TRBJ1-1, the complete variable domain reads EAGVAQSPRYKIIEKRQSVAFWCNPISGHATLYWYQQILGQGPKLLIQFQNNGVVDDSQLPKDRFSAERLKGVDSTLKIQPAKLEDSAVYLCASSSRTGGDAEAFFGQGTRLTVV.

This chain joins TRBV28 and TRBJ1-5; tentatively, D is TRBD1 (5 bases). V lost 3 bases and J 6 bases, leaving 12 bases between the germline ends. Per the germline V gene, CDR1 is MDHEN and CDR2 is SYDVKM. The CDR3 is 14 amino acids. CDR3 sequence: CASSLWQGGQPQHF. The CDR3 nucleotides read TGTGCCAGCAGTTTGTGGCAGGGAGGTCAGCCCCAGCATTTT.